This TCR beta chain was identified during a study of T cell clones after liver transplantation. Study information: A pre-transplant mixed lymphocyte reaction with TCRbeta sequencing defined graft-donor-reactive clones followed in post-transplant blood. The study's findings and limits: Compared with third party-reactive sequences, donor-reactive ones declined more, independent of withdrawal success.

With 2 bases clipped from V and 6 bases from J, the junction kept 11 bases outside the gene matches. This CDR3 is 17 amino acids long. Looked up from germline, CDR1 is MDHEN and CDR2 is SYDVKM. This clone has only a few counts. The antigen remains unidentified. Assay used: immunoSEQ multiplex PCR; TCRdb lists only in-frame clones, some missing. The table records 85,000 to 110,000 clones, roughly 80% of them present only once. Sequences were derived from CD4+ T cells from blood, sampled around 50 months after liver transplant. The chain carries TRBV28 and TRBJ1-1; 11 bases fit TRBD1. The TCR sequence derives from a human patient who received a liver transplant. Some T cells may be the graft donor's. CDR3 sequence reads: CASSLRTGGAKVPEAFF. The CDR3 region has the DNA TGTGCCAGCAGTTTAAGGACAGGGGGCGCGAAGGTTCCTGAAGCTTTCTTT.